The T cell receptor beta chain described here comes from a study of blood T cell repertoires in COVID-19. Study-level background: There were acute and convalescent COVID-19 samples, and they came from the United States, Italy and Spain. Sources were T cells, B-cell-depleted T cells, or PBMCs; the material itself was cDNA or gDNA.

This clone was picked up one time. CDR3 length equals 14 residues. V shed 5 bases and J 5 bases; nucleotides not matched to a gene: 6. Germline-derived CDR1 and CDR2 are LNHDA and SQIVND (reference sequence). The authors' processing: Amplification of reference gene primers was used by the study to estimate nucleated cell counts. Using immunoSEQ multiplex PCR, the repertoire was profiled, and TCRdb retains in-frame clones only, with some absent. That table gives V, J and clone size, and the DNA gave D and trimming. This sample has 120,000 to 150,000 clones, with under 90% found just once. J is TRBJ2-7 and V is TRBV19; TRBD1 agrees at 10 bases. This receptor was taken from a human donor in a cohort sampled during active COVID-19. Source material: peripheral blood. CDR3 in amino acids: CASSHPGQGNEQYF. For the CDR3, the DNA is TGTGCCAGTAGTCATCCGGGACAGGGGAACGAGCAGTACTTC.